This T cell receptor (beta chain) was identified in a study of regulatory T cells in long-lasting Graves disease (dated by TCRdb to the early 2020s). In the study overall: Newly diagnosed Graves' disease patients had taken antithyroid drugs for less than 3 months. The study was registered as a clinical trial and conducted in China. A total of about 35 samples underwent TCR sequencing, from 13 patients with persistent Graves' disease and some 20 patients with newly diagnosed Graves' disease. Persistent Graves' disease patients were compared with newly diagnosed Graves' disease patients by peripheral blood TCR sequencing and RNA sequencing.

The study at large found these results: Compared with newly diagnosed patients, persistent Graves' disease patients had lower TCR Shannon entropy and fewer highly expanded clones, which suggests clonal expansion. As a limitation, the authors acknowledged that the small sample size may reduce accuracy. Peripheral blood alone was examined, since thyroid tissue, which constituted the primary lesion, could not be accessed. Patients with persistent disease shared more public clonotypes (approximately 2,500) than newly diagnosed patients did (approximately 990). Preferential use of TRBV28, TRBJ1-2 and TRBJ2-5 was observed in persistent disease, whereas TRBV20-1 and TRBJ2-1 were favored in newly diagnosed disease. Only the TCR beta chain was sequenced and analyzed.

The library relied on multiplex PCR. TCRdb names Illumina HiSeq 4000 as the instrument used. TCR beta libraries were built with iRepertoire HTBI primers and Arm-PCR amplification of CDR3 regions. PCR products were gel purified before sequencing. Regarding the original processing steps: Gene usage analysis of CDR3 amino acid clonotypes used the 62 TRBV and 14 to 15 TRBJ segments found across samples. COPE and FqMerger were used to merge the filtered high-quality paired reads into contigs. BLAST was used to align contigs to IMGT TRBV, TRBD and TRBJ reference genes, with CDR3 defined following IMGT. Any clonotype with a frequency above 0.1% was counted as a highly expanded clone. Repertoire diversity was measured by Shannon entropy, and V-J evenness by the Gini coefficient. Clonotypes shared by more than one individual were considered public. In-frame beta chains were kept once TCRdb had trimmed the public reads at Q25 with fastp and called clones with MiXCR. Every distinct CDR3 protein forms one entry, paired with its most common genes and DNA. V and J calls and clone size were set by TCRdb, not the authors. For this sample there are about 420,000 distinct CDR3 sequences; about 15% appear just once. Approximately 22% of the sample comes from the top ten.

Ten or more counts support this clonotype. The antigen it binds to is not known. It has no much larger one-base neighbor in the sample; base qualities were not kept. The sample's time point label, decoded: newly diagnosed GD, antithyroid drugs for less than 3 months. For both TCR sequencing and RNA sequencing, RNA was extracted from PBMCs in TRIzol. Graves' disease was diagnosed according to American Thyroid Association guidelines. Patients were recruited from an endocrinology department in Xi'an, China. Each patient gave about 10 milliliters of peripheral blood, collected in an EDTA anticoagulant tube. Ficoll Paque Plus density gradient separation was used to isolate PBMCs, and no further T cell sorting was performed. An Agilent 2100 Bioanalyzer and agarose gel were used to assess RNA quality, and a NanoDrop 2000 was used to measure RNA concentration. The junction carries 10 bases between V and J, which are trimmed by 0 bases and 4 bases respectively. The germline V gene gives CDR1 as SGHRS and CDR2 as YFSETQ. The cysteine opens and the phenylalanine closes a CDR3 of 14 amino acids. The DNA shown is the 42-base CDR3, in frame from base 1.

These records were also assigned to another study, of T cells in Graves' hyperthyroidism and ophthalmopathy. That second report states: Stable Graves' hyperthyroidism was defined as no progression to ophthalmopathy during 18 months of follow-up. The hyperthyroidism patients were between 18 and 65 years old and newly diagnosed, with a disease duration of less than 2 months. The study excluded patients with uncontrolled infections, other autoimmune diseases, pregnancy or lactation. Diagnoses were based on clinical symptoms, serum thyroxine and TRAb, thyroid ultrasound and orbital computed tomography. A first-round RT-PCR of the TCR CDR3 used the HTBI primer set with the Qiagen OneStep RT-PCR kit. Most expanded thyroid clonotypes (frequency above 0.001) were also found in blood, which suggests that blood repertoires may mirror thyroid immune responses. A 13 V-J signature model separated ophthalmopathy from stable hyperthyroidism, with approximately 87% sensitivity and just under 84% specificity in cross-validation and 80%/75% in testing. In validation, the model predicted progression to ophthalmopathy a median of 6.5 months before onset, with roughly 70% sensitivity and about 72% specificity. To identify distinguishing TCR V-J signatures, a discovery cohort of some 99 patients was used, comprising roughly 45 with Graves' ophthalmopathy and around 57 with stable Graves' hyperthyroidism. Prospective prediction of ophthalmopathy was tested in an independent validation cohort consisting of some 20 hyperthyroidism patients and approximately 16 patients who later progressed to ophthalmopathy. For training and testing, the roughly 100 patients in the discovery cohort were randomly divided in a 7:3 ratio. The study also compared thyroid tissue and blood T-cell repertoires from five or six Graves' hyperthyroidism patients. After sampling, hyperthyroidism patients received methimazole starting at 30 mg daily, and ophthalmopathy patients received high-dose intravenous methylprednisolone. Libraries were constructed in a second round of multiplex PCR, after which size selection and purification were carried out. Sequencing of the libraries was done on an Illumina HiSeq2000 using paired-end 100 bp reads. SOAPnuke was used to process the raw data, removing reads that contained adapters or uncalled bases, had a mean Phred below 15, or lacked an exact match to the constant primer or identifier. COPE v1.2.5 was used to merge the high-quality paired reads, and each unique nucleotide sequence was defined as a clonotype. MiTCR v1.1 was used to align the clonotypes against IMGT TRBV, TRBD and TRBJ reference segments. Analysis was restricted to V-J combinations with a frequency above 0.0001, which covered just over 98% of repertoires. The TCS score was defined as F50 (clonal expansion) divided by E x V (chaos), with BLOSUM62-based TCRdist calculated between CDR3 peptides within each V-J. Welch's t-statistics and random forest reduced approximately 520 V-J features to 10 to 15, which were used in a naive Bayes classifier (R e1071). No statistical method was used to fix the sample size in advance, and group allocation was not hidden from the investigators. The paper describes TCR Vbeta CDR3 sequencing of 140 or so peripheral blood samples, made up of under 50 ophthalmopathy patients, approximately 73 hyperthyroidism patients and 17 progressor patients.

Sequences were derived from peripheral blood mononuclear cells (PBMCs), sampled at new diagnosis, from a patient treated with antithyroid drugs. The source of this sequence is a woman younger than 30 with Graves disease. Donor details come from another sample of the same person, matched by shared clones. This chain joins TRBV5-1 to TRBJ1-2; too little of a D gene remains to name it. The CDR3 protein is CASSLAKGPYGYTF. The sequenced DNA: TGCGCCAGCAGCTTGGCCAAGGGTCCCTATGGCTACACCTTC.